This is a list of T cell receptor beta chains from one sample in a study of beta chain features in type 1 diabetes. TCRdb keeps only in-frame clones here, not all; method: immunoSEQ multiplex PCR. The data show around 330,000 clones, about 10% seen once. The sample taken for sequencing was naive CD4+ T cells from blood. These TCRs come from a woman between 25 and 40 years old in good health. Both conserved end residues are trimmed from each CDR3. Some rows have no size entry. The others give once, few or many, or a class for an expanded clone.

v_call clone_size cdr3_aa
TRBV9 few ASSVAASGRLNEQF
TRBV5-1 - ASAPQYQETQY
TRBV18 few ASSPPAAVGEQY
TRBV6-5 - ASSQGGQETQY
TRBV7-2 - ASSPLGTNAKNIQY
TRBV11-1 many ASSFQGKDEQF
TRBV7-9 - ASSLKLGAVNIQY
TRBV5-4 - ASSLSLAGGSVDTQY
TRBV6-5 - ASSYSAGSGGYEQY
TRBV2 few ASGLTGGLGETQY
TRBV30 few AWSLQETQY
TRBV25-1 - ASSVQEGYGYT
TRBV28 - ASTGGDQPQH
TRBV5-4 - ASSPQGQDTEAF
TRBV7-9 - ASSSGSIGSTEAF
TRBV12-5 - ASGPSSGKTIGELF
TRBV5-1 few ASSLEARPNTGELF
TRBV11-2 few ASSLALPGTRDTQY
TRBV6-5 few ASSARPGGQPQH
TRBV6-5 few ASKGTSGYNEQF
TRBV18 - ASSPRLAGDGSYNEQF
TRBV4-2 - ASSQDPLAGGSLTGELF
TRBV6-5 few ASSSWTSGYTDTQY
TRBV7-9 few ASSLGLAEETQY
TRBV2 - ASRRKGLAGTDTQY
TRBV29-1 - SVLGLIDSSGANVLT
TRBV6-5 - ASSALGTGNNEQF
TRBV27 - ASTRLAASTDTQY
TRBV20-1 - SARGGNEQF
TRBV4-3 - ASSQGLAGTNTGELF
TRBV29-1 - SVAWNGNEKLF
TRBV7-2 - ASSSRESYEQY
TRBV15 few ATSRRTANTGELF
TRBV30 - AWSLTAAGTGGYEQY
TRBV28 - ASSWSDPRHQPQH
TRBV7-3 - ASSSGTPIDTQY